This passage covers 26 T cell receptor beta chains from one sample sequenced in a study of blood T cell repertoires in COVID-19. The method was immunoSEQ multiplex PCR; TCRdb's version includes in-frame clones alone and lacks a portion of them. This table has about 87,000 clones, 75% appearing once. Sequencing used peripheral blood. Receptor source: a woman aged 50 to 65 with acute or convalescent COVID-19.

CDR3 nucleotide sequence: TGTGCCAGCAGCGAAGGGGGGGCCTACAATGAGCAGTTCTTC. Amino acid sequence: CASSEGGAYNEQFF. The chain recombines TRBV7-3 with TRBJ2-1; TRBD2 is a possible D gene (7 bases). The V gene lost 5 bases and the J gene lost 2 bases, with 10 bases spanning the gap. The CDR3 length is 14 residues. Germline lookup yields CDR1 SGHTA and CDR2 FQGTGA.

This chain's CDR3 is CASGSGYTGELFF. DNA for the CDR3: TGTGCCTCCGGGAGCGGTTACACCGGGGAGCTGTTTTTT. This chain links TRBV24-1 with TRBJ2-2, with a weak D call TRBD2 (6 bases). Trimming removed 12 bases from V and 3 bases from J, with 13 bases in between. CDR1 and CDR2 (germline): KGHDR, SFDVKD. The CDR3 loop spans 13 amino acids.

CDR3 protein: CASSLLDSSGNTIYF. DNA for the CDR3: TGTGCCAGCAGCCTCTTGGACAGCTCTGGAAACACCATATATTTT. The chain is built from TRBV3-1 (or the pseudogene TRBV3-2) and TRBJ1-3; a possible D gene is TRBD1 (6 bases). Trimming pared 4 bases from V and 0 bases from J, leaving 10 bases between. The V gene's germline CDR1 is LGHDT and CDR2 YNNKEL (reference sequence). The length of the CDR3 is 15 residues.

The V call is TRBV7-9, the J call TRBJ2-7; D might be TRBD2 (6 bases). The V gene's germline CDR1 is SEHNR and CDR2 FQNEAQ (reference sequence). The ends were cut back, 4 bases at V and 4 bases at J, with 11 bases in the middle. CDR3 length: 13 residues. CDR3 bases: TGTGCCAGCAGCTCTATTGGGACTTACGAGCAGTACTTC. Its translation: CASSSIGTYEQYF.

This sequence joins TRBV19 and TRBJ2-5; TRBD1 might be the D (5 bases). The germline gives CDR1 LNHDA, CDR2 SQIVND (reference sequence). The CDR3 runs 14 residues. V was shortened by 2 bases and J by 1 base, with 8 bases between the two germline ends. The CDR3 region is CASSILGPQETQYF. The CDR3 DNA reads TGTGCCAGTAGTATATTGGGGCCCCAAGAGACCCAGTACTTC.

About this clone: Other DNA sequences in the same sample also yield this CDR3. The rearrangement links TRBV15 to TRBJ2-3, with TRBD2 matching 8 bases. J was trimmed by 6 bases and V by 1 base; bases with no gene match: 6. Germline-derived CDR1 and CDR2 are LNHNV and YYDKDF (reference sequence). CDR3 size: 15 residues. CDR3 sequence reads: CATSRVGGGMDTQYF. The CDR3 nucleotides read TGTGCCACCAGCAGAGTCGGCGGGGGGATGGATACGCAGTATTTT.

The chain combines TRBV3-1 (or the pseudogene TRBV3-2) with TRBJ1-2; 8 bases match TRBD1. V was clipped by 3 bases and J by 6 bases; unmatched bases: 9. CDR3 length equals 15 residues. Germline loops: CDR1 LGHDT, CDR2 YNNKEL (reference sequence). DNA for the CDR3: TGTGCCAGCAGCCACCGACAGGGGAGAGGAAATGGCTACACCTTC. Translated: CASSHRQGRGNGYTF.

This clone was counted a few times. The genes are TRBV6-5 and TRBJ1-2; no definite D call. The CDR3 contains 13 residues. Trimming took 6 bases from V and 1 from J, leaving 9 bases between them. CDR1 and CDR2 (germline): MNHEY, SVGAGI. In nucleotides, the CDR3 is TGTGCCAGCAGGACGGGTTATAACTATGGCTACACCTTC. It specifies CASRTGYNYGYTF.

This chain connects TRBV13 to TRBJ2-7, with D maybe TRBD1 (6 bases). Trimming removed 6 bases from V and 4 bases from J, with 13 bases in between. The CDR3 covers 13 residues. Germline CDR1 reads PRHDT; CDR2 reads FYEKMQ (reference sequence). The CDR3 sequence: CASSLKTGYEQYF. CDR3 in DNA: TGTGCCAGCAGTCTAAAAACAGGGTACGAGCAGTACTTC.

CDR3 nucleotides: TGTGCCAGCAGTGTAGACAGGGGTCTCGATTCCATCGATACGCAGTATTTT. Translation gives CASSVDRGLDSIDTQYF. The chain recombines TRBV6-1 with TRBJ2-3, with 8 bases aligning to TRBD1. Germline CDR1 reads MNHNS; CDR2 reads SASEGT. V lost 4 bases, J lost 6 bases, and 15 bases stayed unmatched. This CDR3 contains 17 residues.

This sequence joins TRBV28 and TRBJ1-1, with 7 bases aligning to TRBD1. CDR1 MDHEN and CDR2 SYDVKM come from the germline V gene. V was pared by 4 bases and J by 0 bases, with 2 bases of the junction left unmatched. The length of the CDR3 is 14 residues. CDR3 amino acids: CASSSGTVNTEAFF. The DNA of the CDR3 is TGTGCCAGCAGTTCCGGGACAGTGAACACTGAAGCTTTCTTT.

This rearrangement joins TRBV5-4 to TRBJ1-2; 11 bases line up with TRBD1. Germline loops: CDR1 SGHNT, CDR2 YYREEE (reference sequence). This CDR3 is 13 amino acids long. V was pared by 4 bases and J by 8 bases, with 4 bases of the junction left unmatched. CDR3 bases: TGTGCCAGCAGCATGGGACAGGGGGGAGGCTACACCTTC. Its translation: CASSMGQGGGYTF.

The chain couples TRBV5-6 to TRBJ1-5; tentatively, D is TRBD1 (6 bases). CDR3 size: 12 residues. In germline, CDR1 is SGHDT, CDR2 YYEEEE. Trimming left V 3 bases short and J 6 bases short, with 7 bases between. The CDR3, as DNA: TGTGCCAGCAGCTACAGGGCTCAGCCCCAGCATTTT. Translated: CASSYRAQPQHF.

Here the CDR3 reads CASSTLAGGTDTQYF. The CDR3 nucleotides read TGTGCCAGCAGTACCCTAGCGGGGGGCACAGATACGCAGTATTTT. The chain joins TRBV28 to TRBJ2-3; 10 bases align to TRBD2. With 5 bases clipped from V and 1 base from J, the junction kept 3 bases outside the gene matches. From germline, CDR1 is MDHEN and CDR2 SYDVKM. This CDR3 contains 15 residues.

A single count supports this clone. Written as DNA, the CDR3 is TGCGCCAGCAGCTTAACCCCCCGGGACTTTCCCTACAATGAGCAGTTCTTC. The encoded protein is CASSLTPRDFPYNEQFF. The rearrangement links TRBV5-1 to TRBJ2-1; D might be TRBD2 (6 bases). This CDR3 is 17 amino acids long. The germline CDR1 and CDR2 sequences are SGHRS and YFSETQ. Trimming removed 2 bases at V and 2 bases at J, with 17 bases between.

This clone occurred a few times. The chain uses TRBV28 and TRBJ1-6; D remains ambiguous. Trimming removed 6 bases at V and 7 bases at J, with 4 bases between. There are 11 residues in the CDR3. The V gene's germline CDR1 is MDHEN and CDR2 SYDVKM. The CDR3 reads CASRRNSPLHF. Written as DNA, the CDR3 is TGTGCCAGCAGACGGAATTCACCCCTCCACTTT.

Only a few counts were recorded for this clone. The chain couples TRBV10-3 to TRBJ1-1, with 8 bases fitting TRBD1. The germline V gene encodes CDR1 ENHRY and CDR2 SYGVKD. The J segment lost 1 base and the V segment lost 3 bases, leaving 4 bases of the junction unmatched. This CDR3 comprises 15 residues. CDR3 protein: CAISDRDRTNTEAFF. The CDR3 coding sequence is TGTGCCATCAGTGACCGGGACAGGACGAACACTGAAGCTTTCTTT.

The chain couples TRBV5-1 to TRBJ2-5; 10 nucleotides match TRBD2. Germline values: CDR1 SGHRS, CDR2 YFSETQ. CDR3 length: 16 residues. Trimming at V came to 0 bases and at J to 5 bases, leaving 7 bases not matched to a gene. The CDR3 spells CASSLGPAGGQETQYF. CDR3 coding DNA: TGCGCCAGCAGCTTGGGTCCAGCGGGGGGGCAGGAGACCCAGTACTTC.

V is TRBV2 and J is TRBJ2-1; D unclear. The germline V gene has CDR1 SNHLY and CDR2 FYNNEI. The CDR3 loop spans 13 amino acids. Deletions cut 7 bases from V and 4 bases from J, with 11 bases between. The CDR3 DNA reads TGTGCCAGCACTCCCCAGATTTACAATGAGCAGTTCTTC. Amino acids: CASTPQIYNEQFF.

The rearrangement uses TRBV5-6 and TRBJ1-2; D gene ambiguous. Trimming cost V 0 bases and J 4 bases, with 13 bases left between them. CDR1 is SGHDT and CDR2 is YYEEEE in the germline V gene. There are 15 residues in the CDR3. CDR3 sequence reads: CASSLAWQSGYGYTF. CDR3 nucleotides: TGTGCCAGCAGCTTGGCCTGGCAGAGCGGCTATGGCTACACCTTC.

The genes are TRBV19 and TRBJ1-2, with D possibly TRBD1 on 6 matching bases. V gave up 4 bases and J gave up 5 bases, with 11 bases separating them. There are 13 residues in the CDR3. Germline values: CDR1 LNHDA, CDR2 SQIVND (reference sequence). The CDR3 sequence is CASSKTGEYGYTF. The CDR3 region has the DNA TGTGCCAGTAGTAAGACAGGTGAATATGGCTACACCTTC. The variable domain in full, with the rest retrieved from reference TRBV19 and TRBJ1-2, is DGGITQSPKYLFRKEGQNVTLSCEQNLNHDAMYWYRQDPGQGLRLIYYSQIVNDFQKGDIAEGYSVSREKKESFPLTVTSAQKNPTAFYLCASSKTGEYGYTFGSGTRLTVV.

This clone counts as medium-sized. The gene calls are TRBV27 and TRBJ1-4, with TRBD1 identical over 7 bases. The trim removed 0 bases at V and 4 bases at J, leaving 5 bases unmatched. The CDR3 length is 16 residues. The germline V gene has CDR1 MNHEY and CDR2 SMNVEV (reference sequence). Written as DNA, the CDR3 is TGTGCCAGCAGTTTATCCTACAGGGGAAGTAATGAAAAACTGTTTTTT. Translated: CASSLSYRGSNEKLFF.

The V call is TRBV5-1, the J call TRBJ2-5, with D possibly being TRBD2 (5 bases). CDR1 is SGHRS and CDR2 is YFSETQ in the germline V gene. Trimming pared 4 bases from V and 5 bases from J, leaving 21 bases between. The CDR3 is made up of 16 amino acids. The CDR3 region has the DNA TGCGCCAGCAGCCCAGGAGGAGCGGCGCTTGGGGAGACCCAGTACTTC. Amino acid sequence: CASSPGGAALGETQYF.

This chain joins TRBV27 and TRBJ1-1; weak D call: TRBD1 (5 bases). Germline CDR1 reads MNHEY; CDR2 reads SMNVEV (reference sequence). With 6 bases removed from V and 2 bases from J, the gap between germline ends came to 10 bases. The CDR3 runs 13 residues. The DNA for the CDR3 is TGTGCCAGCAGCCCGGGGACTAACACTGAAGCTTTCTTT. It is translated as CASSPGTNTEAFF.

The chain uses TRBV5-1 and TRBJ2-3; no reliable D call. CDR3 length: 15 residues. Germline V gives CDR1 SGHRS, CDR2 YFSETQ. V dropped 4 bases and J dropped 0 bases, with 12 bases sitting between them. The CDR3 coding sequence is TGCGCCAGCAGCCCTGACACAACTAGCACAGATACGCAGTATTTT. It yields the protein CASSPDTTSTDTQYF. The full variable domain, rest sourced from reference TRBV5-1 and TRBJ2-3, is KAGVTQTPRYLIKTRGQQVTLSCSPISGHRSVSWYQQTPGQGLQFLFEYFSETQRNKGNFPGRFSGRQFSNSRSEMNVSTLELGDSALYLCASSPDTTSTDTQYFGPGTRLTVL.

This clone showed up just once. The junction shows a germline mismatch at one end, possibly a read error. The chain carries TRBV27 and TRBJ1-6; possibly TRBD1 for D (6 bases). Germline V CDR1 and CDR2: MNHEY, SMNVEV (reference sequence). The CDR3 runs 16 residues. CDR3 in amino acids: CASSLSRTGNNSPLHF. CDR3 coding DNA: TGTGCCAGCAGTCTATCCCGCACAGGGAATAATTCACCCCTCCACTTT.